The next 20 T cell receptor beta chains were all read from a single sample in a study of T-cell reconstitution after alpha-beta-depleted transplantation in children. Molecular barcoding with unique molecular identifiers was used for the TCRbeta library. TCRdb redid the calling of the PCR reads with MiXCR, one entry per CDR3 protein. The table has just over 350,000 distinct CDR3 sequences, about an eighth seen once. The source material was PBMCs, sampled from the stem cell graft. These receptors came from a human donor who donated a stem cell graft to a child with Fanconi anemia.

The V call is TRBV2, the J call TRBJ1-1; the match to TRBD1 covers 8 bases. The junction had 14 bases not matched to a gene; V was cut back by 5 bases and J by 6 bases. The CDR3 has 16 residues. The germline gives CDR1 SNHLY, CDR2 FYNNEI. The CDR3 DNA reads TGTGCCAGCAGTACCCCCTTGGACAGGGTAGCCCCTGAAGCTTTCTTT. This translates into CASSTPLDRVAPEAFF.

A few counts support this clonotype. J is TRBJ1-4 and V is TRBV21-1; the table's TRBD1 call for D was not verified on the DNA. TRBV21-1 is annotated as a pseudogene. CDR3 size: 14 residues. The CDR3 bases are TGTGCCAGCAGCCGTCAGGGGGCTCTTAAAAAACTGTTTTTT. Amino acid sequence: CASSRQGALKKLFF.

This chain connects TRBV19 to TRBJ2-3, with TRBD1 matching 7 bases. V was clipped by 3 bases and J by 11 bases; unmatched bases: 8. The length of the CDR3 is 13 residues. CDR1 and CDR2 (germline): LNHDA, SQIVND (reference sequence). Written as DNA, the CDR3 is TGTGCCAGTAGTATGGAAGGGGGCTGGGGGCAGTATTTT. Translating gives CASSMEGGWGQYF.

The genes are TRBV11-1 and TRBJ2-6; unclear D gene. Trimming shortened V by 2 bases and J by 2 bases, and 10 bases separated the two germline ends. Germline-derived CDR1 and CDR2 are SGHAT and FQDESV (reference sequence). The CDR3 sequence is 16 residues long. For the CDR3, the DNA is TGTGCCAGCAGCTTACGACTTTCCACTGGGGCCAACGTCCTGACTTTC. Residues: CASSLRLSTGANVLTF. The entire variable domain, with the rest obtained from reference TRBV11-1 and TRBJ2-6, is as follows: EAEVAQSPRYKITEKSQAVAFWCDPISGHATLYWYRQILGQGPELLVQFQDESVVDDSQLPKDRFSAERLKGVDSTLKIQPAELGDSAMYLCASSLRLSTGANVLTFGAGSRLTVL.

In this sample, this clonotype turned up many times. The genes are TRBV5-1 and TRBJ2-6, with D unclear. Germline V gene sequence: CDR1 SGHRS, CDR2 YFSETQ. V was clipped by 2 bases and J by 0 bases, with 3 bases between them. The length of the CDR3 is 14 residues. The CDR3 is CASSLDSGANVLTF. In DNA form, the CDR3 reads TGCGCCAGCAGCTTAGACTCTGGGGCCAACGTCCTGACTTTC.

The gene calls are TRBV20-1 and TRBJ1-5; D not certain. Trimming took off 5 bases at V and 7 bases at J, with 24 bases between the two ends. This CDR3 has 16 amino acids. CDR1 and CDR2 (germline): DFQATT, SNEGSKA (reference sequence). CDR3 loop: CSAGLIKTVLEQPQHF. The CDR3 bases are TGCAGTGCTGGACTAATTAAGACCGTCTTGGAACAGCCCCAGCATTTT.

The V and J genes are TRBV4-3 and TRBJ2-3; TRBD2 aligns across 8 bases. The V gene end was trimmed by 0 bases and the J gene end by 5 bases; junction bases not matched to a gene: 4. From germline, CDR1 is LGHNA and CDR2 YSLEER. The CDR3 is 15 residues long. The CDR3 region has the DNA TGCGCCAGCAGCCAAGAGGGCGCGGGGGGAGATACGCAGTATTTT. Amino acids: CASSQEGAGGDTQYF.

This clonotype has just a few counts. V is TRBV10-3 and J is TRBJ2-1; tentative D call: TRBD2 (5 bases). Trimming left V 6 bases short and J 9 bases short, with 9 bases between. Germline CDR1 ENHRY, CDR2 SYGVKD. The CDR3 is made up of 11 amino acids. The CDR3 spells CAISQTSEQFF. CDR3 in DNA: TGTGCCATCAGCCAAACTAGTGAGCAGTTCTTC.

V gene TRBV6-5 combines with J gene TRBJ2-2; no firm D call. Trimming removed 2 bases at V and 7 bases at J, with 11 bases between. In germline, CDR1 is MNHEY, CDR2 SVGAGI. CDR3 size: 14 residues. The CDR3 nucleotides are TGTGCCAGCAGTTACCAGCCCGTTGGCGGGGAGCTGTTTTTT. Amino acids: CASSYQPVGGELFF.

This clonotype was observed at least ten times. This rearrangement joins TRBV27 to TRBJ2-2; D tentatively reads TRBD1 or TRBD2 (6 bases each). In germline, CDR1 is MNHEY, CDR2 SMNVEV (reference sequence). The CDR3 sequence is 14 residues long. Trimming took off 10 bases at V and 7 bases at J, with 19 bases between the two ends. The CDR3 loop is CATRVGGQFGELFF. CDR3 in DNA: TGTGCCACCCGTGTGGGGGGCCAGTTCGGGGAGCTGTTTTTT.

This clonotype has at least ten counts. The chain uses TRBV6-5 and TRBJ1-1, with 8 bases identical to TRBD1. This CDR3 has 18 residues. Germline values: CDR1 MNHEY, CDR2 SVGAGI. V lost 0 bases to trimming and J lost 0 bases; unmatched junction nucleotides: 9. CDR3 amino acids: CASSYSLQGARVNTEAFF. The DNA of the CDR3 is TGTGCCAGCAGTTACTCCTTGCAGGGGGCGCGGGTGAACACTGAAGCTTTCTTT.

The V gene is TRBV12-3 or TRBV12-4, the J gene TRBJ1-1, with D uncertain. This CDR3 region has 13 residues. V was pared by 6 bases and J by 5 bases, with 13 bases between. The CDR3, as DNA: TGTGCCAGCAGCACAAACGGAAGGACTGAAGCTTTCTTT. Its translation is CASSTNGRTEAFF.

This clonotype was picked up many times. This chain joins TRBV12-3 or TRBV12-4 and TRBJ2-3; the match to TRBD2 covers 10 bases. The CDR3 runs 15 residues. Losses at the gene ends were 7 bases for V and 1 base for J; bases not matched to a gene: 5. CDR3 protein: CASTDLAGGTDTQYF. CDR3 coding DNA: TGTGCCAGCACCGATCTAGCGGGGGGCACAGATACGCAGTATTTT.

Many counts were recorded for this clonotype. The chain has TRBV7-6 and TRBJ1-5, with TRBD1 matching over 12 bases. Germline trimming cut 3 bases from V and 6 bases from J; bases unmatched to any gene: 3. Germline V gives CDR1 SGHVS, CDR2 FNYEAQ. There are 15 residues in the CDR3. The CDR3 here is CASSLGQGAVQPQHF. The CDR3, as DNA: TGTGCCAGCAGCTTGGGACAGGGGGCAGTTCAGCCCCAGCATTTT.

This clonotype was found a few times. The chain carries TRBV5-6 and TRBJ2-3, with 9 bases that match TRBD2. This CDR3 has 16 residues. The ends lost 0 bases at V and 5 bases at J; junction bases unmatched: 7. CDR1 is SGHDT and CDR2 is YYEEEE in the germline V gene. Here the CDR3 reads CASSLEVAGAKDTQYF. CDR3 in DNA: TGTGCCAGCAGCTTGGAGGTAGCGGGGGCGAAAGATACGCAGTATTTT.

The rearrangement uses TRBV5-5 and TRBJ2-6; no clear D. Trimming cost V 4 bases and J 0 bases, with 8 bases left between them. The CDR3 is made up of 15 amino acids. Germline-derived CDR1 and CDR2 are SGHKS and YYEKEE (reference sequence). The CDR3 loop reads CASSRARSGANVLTF. The CDR3 nucleotides are TGTGCCAGCAGCCGGGCCCGCTCTGGGGCCAACGTCCTGACTTTC.

V is TRBV29-1 and J is TRBJ2-3; no definite D call. V was shortened by 0 bases and J by 2 bases, with 6 bases between the two germline ends. The CDR3 totals 13 residues. Germline V CDR1 and CDR2: SQVTM, ANQGSEA. CDR3 nucleotide sequence: TGCAGCGTTGAAGAAGACAACACAGATACGCAGTATTTT. Its protein is CSVEEDNTDTQYF.

This clonotype has a count of ten or more. The chain joins TRBV14 to TRBJ1-2; no reliable D call. This CDR3 has 13 residues. CDR1 is SGHDN and CDR2 is FVKESK in the germline V gene. The V end lost 0 bases, the J end lost 8 bases, and 10 bases lay between the germline ends. CDR3 coding DNA: TGTGCCAGCAGCCAAGATCCCGGGCTGGGCTACACCTTC. Its protein product is CASSQDPGLGYTF. Full variable domain (outside the CDR3, taken from reference TRBV14 and TRBJ1-2): EAGVTQFPSHSVIEKGQTVTLRCDPISGHDNLYWYRRVMGKEIKFLLHFVKESKQDESGMPNNRFLAERTGGTYSTLKVQPAELEDSGVYFCASSQDPGLGYTFGSGTRLTVV.

At least ten counts were recorded for this clonotype. The genes are TRBV24-1 and TRBJ2-1; 7 positions agree with TRBD2. CDR3 length equals 14 residues. The trim removed 12 bases at V and 5 bases at J, leaving 12 bases unmatched. Germline V gives CDR1 KGHDR, CDR2 SFDVKD. The CDR3 sequence is CASNRGGGDNEQFF. CDR3 DNA: TGTGCCTCCAATCGTGGGGGGGGTGACAATGAGCAGTTCTTC.

The rearrangement uses TRBV30 and TRBJ1-1; tentatively, D is TRBD1 (5 bases). The V end was cut by 0 bases, the J end by 3 bases, with 8 bases between. Germline V gives CDR1 GTSNPN, CDR2 SVGIG (reference sequence). The CDR3 is made up of 13 amino acids. The CDR3 spells CAWSVRDDTEAFF. The CDR3 bases are TGTGCCTGGAGTGTACGGGACGACACTGAAGCTTTCTTT.